The source of this TCR beta chain is a study of tumor-infiltrating lymphocytes in primary liver carcinoma. Study context: The five patients, who were men and women, ranged in age from 30 to 69 years. Among the tumors, stages were T1-T3 N0M0 and sizes about 4 to 10 cm.

Concerning this clonotype itself: As yet, its antigen is unknown.

General study results and limits: Whereas tumor region pairs overlapped more, tumor-adjacent and tumor-blood pairs overlapped less.

Looked up from germline, CDR1 is SGHAT and CDR2 is FQDESV (reference sequence). This CDR3 has 17 amino acids. V lost 5 bases, J lost 5 bases, and 19 bases lay in between. The authors took blood RNA from unsorted whole blood and also extracted germline DNA. With a constant-region primer, TCR beta cDNA was made from 400 to 550 ng of total RNA. Construction of TCR beta libraries relied on three successive nested multiplex PCR rounds employing slightly modified ARM-PCR. Rounds one and two of PCR, each of approximately 11 cycles, were primed with TRBV1-TRBV30 forward primers and a C-beta reverse primer. Each CDR3 protein gets one entry after TCRdb re-called the multiplex PCR reads with MiXCR. The sample lists approximately 340,000 distinct CDR3 sequences; almost 65% were seen once.

The sequencing sample was made of peripheral blood. This TCR came from a man aged 35 to 55 with primary liver carcinoma and hepatitis B virus infection. The chain joins TRBV11-1 to TRBJ1-6; D might be TRBD1 (5 bases). CDR3 residues: CASSTPTGVGDNSPLHF. CDR3 coding DNA: TGTGCCAGCAGCACCCCGACGGGGGTCGGAGATAATTCACCCCTCCACTTT.